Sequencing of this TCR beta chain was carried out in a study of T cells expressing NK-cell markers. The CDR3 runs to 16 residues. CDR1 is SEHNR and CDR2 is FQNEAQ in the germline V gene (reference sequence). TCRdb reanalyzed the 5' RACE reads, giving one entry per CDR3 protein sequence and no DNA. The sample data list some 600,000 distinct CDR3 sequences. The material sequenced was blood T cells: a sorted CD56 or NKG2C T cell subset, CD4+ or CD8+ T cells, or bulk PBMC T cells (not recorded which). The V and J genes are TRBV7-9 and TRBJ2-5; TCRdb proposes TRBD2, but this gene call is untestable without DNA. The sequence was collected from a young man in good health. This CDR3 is CASSPWTSRVGETQYF.